This T cell receptor beta chain was identified in a study of liver allograft versus peripheral blood T cells. Study-wide context: Transplanted-liver T cell receptor repertoires were compared with recipients' peripheral blood repertoires. Study outcomes and limitations: According to reports, the T cell receptor repertoires inside liver allografts differed from those in peripheral blood.

TCRdb fed the reads into MiXCR, producing one record per CDR3 protein. The top ten clones hold 50% to 65% of a sample with about 260 distinct CDR3 sequences, 18% of them seen once. For this clonotype: Its antigen is currently unknown.

The V and J ends lost 2 bases and 2 bases, in that order; junction bases with no gene match: 17. CDR3 length equals 21 residues. From germline, CDR1 is SGHTA and CDR2 FQGNSA. This TCR derives from a human patient who had a liver transplant. The graft donor may account for some of the T cells. This chain connects TRBV7-2 to TRBJ2-7; 14 bases agree with TRBD2. For the CDR3, the DNA is TGTGCCAGCAGCTTATCAAGGTCCTTCTTGACTAGCGGGGGGGCCCCCTACGAGCAGTACTTC. Translation: CASSLSRSFLTSGGAPYEQYF. The full variable domain, completed using reference TRBV7-2 and TRBJ2-7, is GAGVSQSPSNKVTEKGKDVELRCDPISGHTALYWYRQSLGQGLEFLIYFQGNSAPDKSGLPSDRFSAERTGGSVSTLTIQRTQQEDSAVYLCASSLSRSFLTSGGAPYEQYFGPGTRLTVT.